A single sample is the source of the 16 T cell receptor beta chains below, sequenced in a study of cytomegalovirus exposure and HLA in healthy donors. Assay: immunoSEQ multiplex PCR; the TCRdb copy retains only in-frame clones and omits some. The table lists tens of thousands of clones, about 95% of them singletons, with 0.69% in the top ten. Sequenced: PBMCs. All receptors come from a woman aged 18-30 years in good health and CMV-seronegative.

This clone was recorded only once. The rearrangement uses TRBV4-3 and TRBJ1-3; no firm D call. Trimming took off 0 bases at V and 8 bases at J, with 5 bases between the two ends. CDR1 LGHNA and CDR2 YSLEER come from the germline V gene. The CDR3 totals 12 residues. CDR3: CASSQERDTIYF. CDR3 bases: TGCGCCAGCAGCCAAGAGAGGGACACCATATATTTT.

The chain is built from TRBV15 and TRBJ2-7, with 8 positions matching TRBD2. Germline CDR1 and CDR2: LNHNV and YYDKDF (reference sequence). The CDR3 sequence is 14 residues long. V gave up 0 bases and J gave up 6 bases; unmatched junction bases: 4. The CDR3 loop reads CATSRDRGGSEQYF. Here the CDR3 DNA reads TGTGCCACCAGCAGAGATCGGGGGGGGTCCGAGCAGTACTTC.

The chain uses TRBV28 and TRBJ1-5, with unresolved D. V lost 2 bases and J 7 bases, leaving 9 bases between the germline ends. The V gene's germline CDR1 is MDHEN and CDR2 SYDVKM. This CDR3 contains 13 residues. CDR3 bases: TGTGCCAGCAGTTTACGGACGGGGCAGCCCCAGCATTTT. It codes for CASSLRTGQPQHF.

This chain joins TRBV9 and TRBJ1-3; 7 positions match TRBD1. CDR1 is SGDLS and CDR2 is YYNGEE in the germline V gene. Losses at the gene ends were 0 bases for V and 1 base for J; bases not matched to a gene: 7. This CDR3 region has 17 residues. Here the CDR3 DNA reads TGTGCCAGCAGCGTAGGGGACAGCGCTGTATCTGGAAACACCATATATTTT. Encoded protein: CASSVGDSAVSGNTIYF.

The V call is TRBV18, the J call TRBJ1-6, with D uncertain. CDR1 KGHSH and CDR2 LQKENI come from the germline V gene. The CDR3 extends over 13 amino acids. Trimming pared 1 base from V and 13 bases from J, leaving 11 bases between. Here the CDR3 reads CASSPRLRRPLHF. CDR3 nucleotides: TGTGCCAGCTCACCACGGTTGCGGAGGCCCCTCCACTTT.

V gene TRBV18 combines with J gene TRBJ2-7; 11 bases line up with TRBD1. The CDR3 loop spans 17 amino acids. CDR1 and CDR2 from the germline V gene are KGHSH and LQKENI. Trimming removed 3 bases from V and 4 bases from J; junction bases left unmatched: 11. The CDR3 DNA is TGTGCCAGCTCACCCCACGCCCCGGGACAGGGGGAATACGAGCAGTACTTC. Its protein product is CASSPHAPGQGEYEQYF.

This clone was observed once. This chain joins TRBV27 and TRBJ1-5; a weak D match, TRBD1 (5 bases). The CDR3 length is 14 residues. V dropped 3 bases and J dropped 3 bases, with 9 bases sitting between them. Germline CDR1 MNHEY, CDR2 SMNVEV (reference sequence). Written as DNA, the CDR3 is TGTGCCAGCAGTTTGGCCAGGGACAATCAGCCCCAGCATTTT. Protein product: CASSLARDNQPQHF.

The chain combines TRBV19 with TRBJ1-2; TRBD1 might be the D (5 bases). The CDR3 has 15 amino acids. V lost 7 bases and J 1 base, leaving 16 bases between the germline ends. Per germline, CDR1 LNHDA and CDR2 SQIVND (reference sequence). The CDR3 DNA reads TGTGCCAGTACCAACTGGGGACTTCTTAACTATGGCTACACCTTC. This translates into CASTNWGLLNYGYTF.

This clone is a singleton in its sample. J is TRBJ2-7 and V is TRBV2, with D perhaps TRBD1 (6 bases). CDR3 length: 14 residues. V was cut by 11 bases and J by 0 bases, with 17 bases left in between. Germline assignment: CDR1 SNHLY and CDR2 FYNNEI. This CDR3 is CAYSPGTSSYEQYF. DNA of the CDR3: TGTGCCTACTCTCCAGGGACAAGCTCCTACGAGCAGTACTTC.

V usage is TRBV6-6 and J usage is TRBJ1-1; D is unresolved. Germline values: CDR1 MNHNY, CDR2 SVGAGI (reference sequence). The CDR3 is 13 residues long. Trimming shortened V by 6 bases and J by 1 base, and 9 bases separated the two germline ends. The CDR3 DNA follows: TGTGCCAGCAGAAGACAACCGAACACTGAAGCTTTCTTT. This gives the protein CASRRQPNTEAFF.

The chain carries TRBV19 and TRBJ2-3, with a tentative D call TRBD2 (6 bases). Germline CDR1 is LNHDA and CDR2 is SQIVND (reference sequence). V was clipped by 7 bases and J by 3 bases, with 17 bases between them. The CDR3 spans 15 residues. DNA of the CDR3: TGTGCCAGTACCGTGAGGGGACTCAAGACAGATACGCAGTATTTT. As protein: CASTVRGLKTDTQYF.

The chain uses TRBV5-1 and TRBJ2-3; 10 nucleotides align to TRBD2. Trimming took 1 base from V and 3 from J; bases not matched to a gene: 8. This CDR3 has 17 residues. Looked up from germline, CDR1 is SGHRS and CDR2 is YFSETQ. The CDR3 region is CASSLSLAGSGTDTQYF. CDR3 nucleotides: TGCGCCAGCAGCTTGTCACTAGCGGGGTCTGGGACAGATACGCAGTATTTT.

The chain uses TRBV11-2 and TRBJ1-1, with 11 positions matching TRBD1. The CDR3 covers 15 residues. J gave up 5 bases and V 5 bases, and 7 bases lay outside the gene matches. Germline V lookup: CDR1 SGHAT, CDR2 FQNNGV. In nucleotides, the CDR3 is TGTGCCAGCAGCCCTGGACAGGGGGCGGGAACTGAAGCTTTCTTT. Its translation is CASSPGQGAGTEAFF.

V and J are TRBV5-5 and TRBJ2-2, with 11 bases identical to TRBD2. V lost 4 bases and J lost 0; bases outside the gene matches: 5. The CDR3 loop spans 17 amino acids. Germline V gene sequence: CDR1 SGHKS, CDR2 YYEKEE (reference sequence). The CDR3 bases are TGTGCCAGCAGCGATGTACTAGCGGGAGCGAACACCGGGGAGCTGTTTTTT. Translating it yields CASSDVLAGANTGELFF.

This chain joins TRBV2 and TRBJ2-5, with 7 bases matching TRBD1. V lost 5 bases and J lost 0; bases outside the gene matches: 6. The CDR3 is 15 residues long. The V gene's germline CDR1 is SNHLY and CDR2 FYNNEI. CDR3 coding DNA: TGTGCCAGCAGTCGGACCGGGACAGACCAAGAGACCCAGTACTTC. This gives the protein CASSRTGTDQETQYF. Variable domain in full (rest from reference TRBV2 and TRBJ2-5): EPEVTQTPSHQVTQMGQEVILRCVPISNHLYFYWYRQILGQKVEFLVSFYNNEISEKSEIFDDQFSVERPDGSNFTLKIRSTKLEDSAMYFCASSRTGTDQETQYFGPGTRLLVL.

The V and J genes are TRBV7-9 and TRBJ1-2, with 9 bases identical to TRBD1. Germline V gene lookup returns CDR1 SEHNR and CDR2 FQNEAQ (reference sequence). V was clipped by 5 bases and J by 8 bases; unmatched bases: 6. CDR3 length equals 13 residues. The CDR3 loop is CASSPGQGGGYTF. The CDR3 bases are TGTGCCAGCAGCCCGGGACAGGGAGGCGGCTACACCTTC.